This passage covers 9 T cell receptor beta chains from one sample sequenced in a study of PD-1 blockade in classical Hodgkin lymphoma. Time point indicated: cycle 4 day 1 (C4D1), after more than five weeks of nivolumab. Relapses following autologous stem cell transplantation were seen in all patients, with brentuximab vedotin exposure varying. The method was immunoSEQ multiplex PCR; TCRdb's version includes in-frame clones alone and lacks a portion of them. This table holds 20,000 to 25,000 clones, about 80% found once. Specimen: peripheral blood mononuclear cells (PBMCs), collected before the fourth cycle of nivolumab. The receptors were sampled from a human donor with classical Hodgkin lymphoma.

This clone was counted only a few times. The chain uses TRBV2 and TRBJ2-7; D might be TRBD1 (6 bases). V dropped 3 bases and J dropped 3 bases, with 15 bases sitting between them. Germline assignment: CDR1 SNHLY and CDR2 FYNNEI. CDR3 length equals 15 residues. The CDR3 loop is CASSEIQDSSYEQYF. CDR3 DNA sequence: TGTGCCAGCAGTGAGATTCAGGACAGCAGCTACGAGCAGTACTTC.

This clone was recorded only once. The rearrangement links TRBV6-1 to TRBJ2-7, with 9 positions matching TRBD1. V lost 10 bases to trimming and J lost 0 bases; unmatched junction nucleotides: 10. Germline lookup yields CDR1 MNHNS and CDR2 SASEGT. This CDR3 has 15 amino acids. The CDR3 sequence: CAIAQGAGASYEQYF. The DNA of the CDR3 is TGTGCCATCGCACAGGGGGCGGGTGCCTCCTACGAGCAGTACTTC.

The rearrangement joins TRBV6-5 to TRBJ2-1; 7 nucleotides line up with TRBD2. Germline V gene lookup returns CDR1 MNHEY and CDR2 SVGAGI. The CDR3 runs to 15 residues. The J segment lost 5 bases and the V segment lost 6 bases, leaving 10 bases of the junction unmatched. This CDR3 reads CASSPPAGFNNEQFF. CDR3 nucleotide sequence: TGTGCCAGCAGCCCTCCAGCGGGGTTTAACAATGAGCAGTTCTTC.

The J gene is TRBJ2-5, the V gene TRBV19; D is unclear. The germline V gene has CDR1 LNHDA and CDR2 SQIVND (reference sequence). The CDR3 loop spans 14 amino acids. The V and J ends lost 3 bases and 2 bases respectively, with 10 bases between them. The CDR3 sequence: CASSIKAEQETQYF. The CDR3 bases are TGTGCCAGTAGTATCAAGGCTGAACAAGAGACCCAGTACTTC.

The CDR3 nucleotides read TGTGCCAGCCTCAGGACAGCTTTGAACTATGGCTACACCTTC. Translating gives CASLRTALNYGYTF. The J gene is TRBJ1-2, the V gene TRBV2, with D possibly being TRBD1 (6 bases). CDR1 is SNHLY, CDR2 FYNNEI, per germline. Trimming pared 8 bases from V and 2 bases from J, leaving 15 bases between. This CDR3 spans 14 amino acids.

The chain couples TRBV11-2 to TRBJ2-7; the D is unclear. Trimming shortened V by 0 bases and J by 6 bases, and 0 bases separated the two germline ends. This CDR3 is 10 amino acids long. Germline assignment: CDR1 SGHAT and CDR2 FQNNGV. The CDR3, as DNA: TGTGCCAGCAGCTTAGACGAGCAGTACTTC. It yields the protein CASSLDEQYF.

This clone came up a few times. The CDR3 coding sequence is TGTGCCAGCAGTTCGACAGGGGGTCCCTACAATGAGCAGTTCTTC. Translation: CASSSTGGPYNEQFF. V is TRBV28 and J is TRBJ2-1, with 9 positions matching TRBD1. Trimming cost V 4 bases and J 2 bases; bases outside gene matches: 3. This CDR3 is 15 amino acids long. Germline assignment: CDR1 MDHEN and CDR2 SYDVKM.

V usage is TRBV27 and J usage is TRBJ2-7; 10 nucleotides agree with TRBD1. CDR1 is MNHEY, CDR2 SMNVEV, per germline (reference sequence). The CDR3 length is 16 residues. V was clipped by 3 bases and J by 2 bases; unmatched bases: 7. The DNA for the CDR3 is TGTGCCAGCAGTTTTATTCGGGACAGGGGAACCTACGAGCAGTACTTC. Protein sequence: CASSFIRDRGTYEQYF.

The chain joins TRBV4-2 to TRBJ1-5, with D possibly being TRBD1 (5 bases). The V gene lost 3 bases and the J gene lost 4 bases, with 7 bases spanning the gap. Germline CDR1 is LGHNA and CDR2 is YNFKEQ. The CDR3 runs 13 residues. The CDR3, as DNA: TGTGCCAGCAGCCATGACAGAAATCAGCCCCAGCATTTT. Protein sequence: CASSHDRNQPQHF.